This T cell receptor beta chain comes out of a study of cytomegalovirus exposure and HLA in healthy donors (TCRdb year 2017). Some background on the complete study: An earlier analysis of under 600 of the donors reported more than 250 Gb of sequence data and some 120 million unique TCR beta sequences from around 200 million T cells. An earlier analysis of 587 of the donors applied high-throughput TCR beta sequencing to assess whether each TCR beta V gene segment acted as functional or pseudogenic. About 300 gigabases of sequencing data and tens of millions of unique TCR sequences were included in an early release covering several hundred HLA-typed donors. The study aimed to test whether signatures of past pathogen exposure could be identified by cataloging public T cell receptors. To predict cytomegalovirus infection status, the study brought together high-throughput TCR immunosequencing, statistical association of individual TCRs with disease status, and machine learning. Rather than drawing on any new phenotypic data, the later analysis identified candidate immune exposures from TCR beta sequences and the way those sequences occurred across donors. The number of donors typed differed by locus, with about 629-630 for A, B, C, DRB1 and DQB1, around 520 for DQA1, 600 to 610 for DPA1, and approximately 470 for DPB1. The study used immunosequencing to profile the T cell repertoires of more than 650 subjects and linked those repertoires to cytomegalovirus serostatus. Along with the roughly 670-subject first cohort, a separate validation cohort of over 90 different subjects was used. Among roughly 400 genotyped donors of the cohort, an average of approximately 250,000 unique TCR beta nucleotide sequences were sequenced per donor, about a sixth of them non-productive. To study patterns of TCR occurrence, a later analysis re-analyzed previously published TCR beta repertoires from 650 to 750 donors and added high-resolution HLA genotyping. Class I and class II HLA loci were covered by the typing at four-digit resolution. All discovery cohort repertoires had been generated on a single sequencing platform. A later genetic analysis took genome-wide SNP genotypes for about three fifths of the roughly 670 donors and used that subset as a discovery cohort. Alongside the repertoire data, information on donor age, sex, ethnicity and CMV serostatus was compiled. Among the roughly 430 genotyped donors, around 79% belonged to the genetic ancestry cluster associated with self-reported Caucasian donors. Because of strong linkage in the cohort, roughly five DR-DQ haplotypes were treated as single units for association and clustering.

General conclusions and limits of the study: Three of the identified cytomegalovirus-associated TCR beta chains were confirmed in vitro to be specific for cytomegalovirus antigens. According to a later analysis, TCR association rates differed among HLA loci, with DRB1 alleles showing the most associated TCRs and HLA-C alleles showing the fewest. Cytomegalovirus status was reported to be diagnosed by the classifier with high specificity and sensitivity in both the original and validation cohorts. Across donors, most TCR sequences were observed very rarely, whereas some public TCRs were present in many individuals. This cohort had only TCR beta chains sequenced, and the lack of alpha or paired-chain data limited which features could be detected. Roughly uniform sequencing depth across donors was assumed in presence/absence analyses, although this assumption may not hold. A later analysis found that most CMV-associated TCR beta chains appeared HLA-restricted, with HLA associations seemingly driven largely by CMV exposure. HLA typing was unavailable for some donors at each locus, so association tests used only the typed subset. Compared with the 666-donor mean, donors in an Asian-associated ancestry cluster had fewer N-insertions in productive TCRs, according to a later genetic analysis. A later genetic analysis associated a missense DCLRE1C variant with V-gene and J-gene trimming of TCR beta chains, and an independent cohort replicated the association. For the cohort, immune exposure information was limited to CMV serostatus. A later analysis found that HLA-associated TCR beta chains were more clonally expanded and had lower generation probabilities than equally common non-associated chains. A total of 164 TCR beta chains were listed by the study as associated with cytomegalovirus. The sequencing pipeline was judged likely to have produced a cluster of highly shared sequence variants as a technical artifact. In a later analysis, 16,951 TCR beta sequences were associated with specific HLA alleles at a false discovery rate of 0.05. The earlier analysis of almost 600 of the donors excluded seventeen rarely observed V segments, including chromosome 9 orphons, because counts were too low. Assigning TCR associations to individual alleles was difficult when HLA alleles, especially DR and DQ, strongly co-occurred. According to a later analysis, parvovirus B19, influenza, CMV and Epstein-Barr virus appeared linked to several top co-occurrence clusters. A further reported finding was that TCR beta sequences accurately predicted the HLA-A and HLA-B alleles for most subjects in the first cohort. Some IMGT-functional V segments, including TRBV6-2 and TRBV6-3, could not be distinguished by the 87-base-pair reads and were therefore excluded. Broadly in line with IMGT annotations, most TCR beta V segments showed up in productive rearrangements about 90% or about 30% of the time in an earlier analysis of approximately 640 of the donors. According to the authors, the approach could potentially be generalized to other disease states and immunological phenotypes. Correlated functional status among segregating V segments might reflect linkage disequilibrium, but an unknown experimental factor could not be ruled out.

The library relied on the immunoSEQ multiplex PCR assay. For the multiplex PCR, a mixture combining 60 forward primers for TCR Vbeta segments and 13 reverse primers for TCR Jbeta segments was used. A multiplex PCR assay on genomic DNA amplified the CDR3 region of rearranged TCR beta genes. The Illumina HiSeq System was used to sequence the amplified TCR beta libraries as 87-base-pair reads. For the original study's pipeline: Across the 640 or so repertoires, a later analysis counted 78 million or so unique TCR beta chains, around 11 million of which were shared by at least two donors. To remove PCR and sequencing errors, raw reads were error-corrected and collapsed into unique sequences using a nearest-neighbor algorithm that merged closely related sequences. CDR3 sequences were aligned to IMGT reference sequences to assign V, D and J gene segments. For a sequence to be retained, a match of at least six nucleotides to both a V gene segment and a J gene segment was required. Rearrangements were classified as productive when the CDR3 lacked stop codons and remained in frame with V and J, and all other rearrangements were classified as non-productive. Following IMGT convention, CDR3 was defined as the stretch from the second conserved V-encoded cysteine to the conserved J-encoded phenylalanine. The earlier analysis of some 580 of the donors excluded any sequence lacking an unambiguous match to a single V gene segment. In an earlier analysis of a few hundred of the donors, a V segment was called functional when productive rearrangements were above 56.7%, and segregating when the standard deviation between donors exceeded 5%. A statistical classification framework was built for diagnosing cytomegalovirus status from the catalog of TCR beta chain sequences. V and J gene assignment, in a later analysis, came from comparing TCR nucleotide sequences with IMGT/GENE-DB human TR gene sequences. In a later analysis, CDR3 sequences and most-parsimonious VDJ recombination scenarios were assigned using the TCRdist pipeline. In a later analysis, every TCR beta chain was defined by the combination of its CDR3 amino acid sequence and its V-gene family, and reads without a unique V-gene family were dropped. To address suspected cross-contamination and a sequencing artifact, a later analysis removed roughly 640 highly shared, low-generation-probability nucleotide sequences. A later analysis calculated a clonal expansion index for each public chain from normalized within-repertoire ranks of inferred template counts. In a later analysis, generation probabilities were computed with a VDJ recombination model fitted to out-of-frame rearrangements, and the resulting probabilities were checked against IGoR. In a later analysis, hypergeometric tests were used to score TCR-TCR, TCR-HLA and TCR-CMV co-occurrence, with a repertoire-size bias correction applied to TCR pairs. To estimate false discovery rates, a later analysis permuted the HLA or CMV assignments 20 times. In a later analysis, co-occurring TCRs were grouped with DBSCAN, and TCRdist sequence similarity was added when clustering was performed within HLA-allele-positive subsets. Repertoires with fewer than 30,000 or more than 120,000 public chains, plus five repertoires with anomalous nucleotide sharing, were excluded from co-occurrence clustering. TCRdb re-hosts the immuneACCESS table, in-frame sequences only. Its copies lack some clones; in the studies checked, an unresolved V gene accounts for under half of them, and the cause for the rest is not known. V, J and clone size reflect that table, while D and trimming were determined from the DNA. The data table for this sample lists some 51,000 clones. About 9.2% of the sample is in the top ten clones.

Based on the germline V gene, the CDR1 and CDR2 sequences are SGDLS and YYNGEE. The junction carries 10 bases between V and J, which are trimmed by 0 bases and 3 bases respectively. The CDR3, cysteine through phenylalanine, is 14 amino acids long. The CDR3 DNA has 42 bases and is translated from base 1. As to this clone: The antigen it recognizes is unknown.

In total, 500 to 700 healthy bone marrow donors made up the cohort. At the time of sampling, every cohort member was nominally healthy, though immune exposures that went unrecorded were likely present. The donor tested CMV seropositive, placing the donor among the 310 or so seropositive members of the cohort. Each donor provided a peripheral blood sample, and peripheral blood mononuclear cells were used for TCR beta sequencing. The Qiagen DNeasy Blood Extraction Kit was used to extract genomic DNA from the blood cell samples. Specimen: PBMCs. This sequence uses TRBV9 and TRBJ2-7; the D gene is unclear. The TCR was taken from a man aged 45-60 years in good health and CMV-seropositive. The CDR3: CASSVGGGNYEQYF. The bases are TGTGCCAGCAGCGTAGGAGGCGGAAACTACGAGCAGTACTTC.